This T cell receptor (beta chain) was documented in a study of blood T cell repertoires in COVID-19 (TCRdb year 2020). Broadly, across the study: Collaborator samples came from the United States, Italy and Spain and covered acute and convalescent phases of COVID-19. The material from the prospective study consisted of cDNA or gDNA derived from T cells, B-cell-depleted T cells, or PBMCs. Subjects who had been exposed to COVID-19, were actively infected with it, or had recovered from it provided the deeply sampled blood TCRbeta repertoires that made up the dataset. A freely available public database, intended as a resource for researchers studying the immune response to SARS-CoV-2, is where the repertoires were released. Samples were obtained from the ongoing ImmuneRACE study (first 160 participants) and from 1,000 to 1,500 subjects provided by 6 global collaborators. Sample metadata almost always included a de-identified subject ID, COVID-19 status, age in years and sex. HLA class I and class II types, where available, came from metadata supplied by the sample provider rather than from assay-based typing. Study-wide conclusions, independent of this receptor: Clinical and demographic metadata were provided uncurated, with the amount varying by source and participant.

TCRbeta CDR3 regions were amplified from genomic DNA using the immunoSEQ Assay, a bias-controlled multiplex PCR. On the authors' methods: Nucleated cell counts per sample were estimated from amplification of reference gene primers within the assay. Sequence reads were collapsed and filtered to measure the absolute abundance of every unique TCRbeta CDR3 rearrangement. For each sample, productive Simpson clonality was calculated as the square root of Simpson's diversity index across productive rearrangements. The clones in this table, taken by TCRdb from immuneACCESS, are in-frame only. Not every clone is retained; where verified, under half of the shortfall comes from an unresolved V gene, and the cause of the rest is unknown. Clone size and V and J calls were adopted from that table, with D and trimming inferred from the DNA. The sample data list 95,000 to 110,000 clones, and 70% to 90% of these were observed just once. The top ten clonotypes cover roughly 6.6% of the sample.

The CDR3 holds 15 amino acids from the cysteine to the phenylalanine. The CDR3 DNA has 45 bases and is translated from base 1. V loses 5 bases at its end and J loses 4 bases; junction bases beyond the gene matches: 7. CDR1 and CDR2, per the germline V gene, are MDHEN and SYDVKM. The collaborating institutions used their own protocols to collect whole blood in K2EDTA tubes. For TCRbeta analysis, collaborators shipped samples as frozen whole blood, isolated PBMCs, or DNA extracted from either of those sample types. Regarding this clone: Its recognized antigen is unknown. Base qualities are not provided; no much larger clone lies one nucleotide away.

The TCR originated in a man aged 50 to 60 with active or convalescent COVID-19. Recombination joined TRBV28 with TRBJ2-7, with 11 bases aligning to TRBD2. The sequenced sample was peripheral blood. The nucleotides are TGTGCCAGCAGTCCCGCCTTAGCGGGGGGGTACGAGCAGTACTTC. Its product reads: CASSPALAGGYEQYF.